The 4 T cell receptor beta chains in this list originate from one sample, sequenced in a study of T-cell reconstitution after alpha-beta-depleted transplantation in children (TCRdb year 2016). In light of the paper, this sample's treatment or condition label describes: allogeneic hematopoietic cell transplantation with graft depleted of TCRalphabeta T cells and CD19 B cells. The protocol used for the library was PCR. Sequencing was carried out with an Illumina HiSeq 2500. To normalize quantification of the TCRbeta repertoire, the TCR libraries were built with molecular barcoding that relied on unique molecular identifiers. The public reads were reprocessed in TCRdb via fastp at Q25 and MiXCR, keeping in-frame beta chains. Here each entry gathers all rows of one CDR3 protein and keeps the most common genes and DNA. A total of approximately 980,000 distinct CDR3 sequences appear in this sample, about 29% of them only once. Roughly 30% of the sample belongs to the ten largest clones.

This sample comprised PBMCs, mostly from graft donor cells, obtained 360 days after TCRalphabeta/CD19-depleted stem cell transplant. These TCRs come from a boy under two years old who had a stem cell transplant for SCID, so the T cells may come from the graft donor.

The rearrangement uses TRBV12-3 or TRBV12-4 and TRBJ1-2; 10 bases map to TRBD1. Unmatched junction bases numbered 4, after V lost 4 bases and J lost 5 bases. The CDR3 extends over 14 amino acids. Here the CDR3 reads CASSYWDRGYGYTF. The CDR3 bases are TGTGCCAGCAGTTATTGGGACAGGGGTTATGGCTACACCTTC.

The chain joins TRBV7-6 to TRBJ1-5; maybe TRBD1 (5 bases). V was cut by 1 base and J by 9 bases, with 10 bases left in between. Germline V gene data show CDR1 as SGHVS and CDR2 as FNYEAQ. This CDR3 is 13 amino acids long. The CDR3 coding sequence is TGTGCCAGCAGCTTAGATCAGGGAAGGCCCCAGCATTTT. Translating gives CASSLDQGRPQHF.

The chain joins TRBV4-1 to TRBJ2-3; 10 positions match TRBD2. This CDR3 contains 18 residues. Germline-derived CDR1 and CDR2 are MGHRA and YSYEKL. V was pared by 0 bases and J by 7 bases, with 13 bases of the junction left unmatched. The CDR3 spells CASSQDGVSGGAANTQYF. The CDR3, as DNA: TGCGCCAGCAGCCAAGACGGGGTCAGCGGGGGGGCCGCGAATACGCAGTATTTT.

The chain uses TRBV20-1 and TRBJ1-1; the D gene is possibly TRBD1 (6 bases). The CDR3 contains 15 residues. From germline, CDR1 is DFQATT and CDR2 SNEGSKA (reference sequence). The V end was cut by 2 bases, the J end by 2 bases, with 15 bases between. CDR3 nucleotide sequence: TGCAGTGCTAGATGGCAGGGGACCTTAAACACTGAAGCTTTCTTT. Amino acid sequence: CSARWQGTLNTEAFF.